Listed below are T cell receptor beta chains from one sample, sequenced in a study of post-analysis software for immune sequencing data. TCRdb re-called the PCR reads through MiXCR, storing one row per CDR3 protein. Here the sample spans 650,000 to 850,000 distinct CDR3 sequences, under 70% being singletons. The specimen sequenced was blood. The source is a girl between 5 and 17 years old with multiple sclerosis. Each CDR3 is given without its conserved first and last residue. A D gene is named only where the DNA matches it firmly.

cdr3_aa | v_call | cdr3_length | d_call
ASSLVRDPLETQY | TRBV12-3/TRBV12-4 | 13 | NA
ASRQGSSYGYT | TRBV12-3/TRBV12-4 | 11 | NA
AGTPLNTEAF | TRBV2 | 10 | NA
ASSLARPYFGTQY | TRBV12-3/TRBV12-4 | 13 | NA
SAPVSSYNEQF | TRBV20-1 | 11 | NA
ASSQRGPLRSGANVLT | TRBV3-1 | 16 | TRBD1
ASSYSRGGGNSYT | TRBV6-5 | 13 | NA
ASSYSVDSYEQY | TRBV6-2/TRBV6-3 | 12 | NA
ASSVSGQGATQY | TRBV9 | 12 | NA
ASSEGSVPGREQY | TRBV6-1 | 13 | NA
SARPGLANYEQY | TRBV20-1 | 12 | TRBD2
SARVSGEVNEQF | TRBV20-1 | 12 | NA
ASTVVGVGTDTQY | TRBV12-3/TRBV12-4 | 13 | NA
ASSLILKGETQY | TRBV7-9 | 12 | NA
ASSAGWGGPHEQF | TRBV6-4 | 13 | NA
ASSHPTGTGTEKLF | TRBV7-9 | 14 | TRBD1
SAPLAGLNNEQF | TRBV20-1 | 12 | TRBD2
SARDLAEQETQY | TRBV20-1 | 12 | TRBD2
SAPRGSRTGELF | TRBV20-1 | 12 | NA
ASSPQQDKAEAF | TRBV14 | 12 | NA
ASSLSMRVNTEAF | TRBV27 | 13 | NA
ASSLVRTPGGEQY | TRBV7-3 | 13 | TRBD2
ASSYRDSPRLT | TRBV5-1 | 11 | TRBD1
SVEDEGSEQY | TRBV29-1 | 10 | NA